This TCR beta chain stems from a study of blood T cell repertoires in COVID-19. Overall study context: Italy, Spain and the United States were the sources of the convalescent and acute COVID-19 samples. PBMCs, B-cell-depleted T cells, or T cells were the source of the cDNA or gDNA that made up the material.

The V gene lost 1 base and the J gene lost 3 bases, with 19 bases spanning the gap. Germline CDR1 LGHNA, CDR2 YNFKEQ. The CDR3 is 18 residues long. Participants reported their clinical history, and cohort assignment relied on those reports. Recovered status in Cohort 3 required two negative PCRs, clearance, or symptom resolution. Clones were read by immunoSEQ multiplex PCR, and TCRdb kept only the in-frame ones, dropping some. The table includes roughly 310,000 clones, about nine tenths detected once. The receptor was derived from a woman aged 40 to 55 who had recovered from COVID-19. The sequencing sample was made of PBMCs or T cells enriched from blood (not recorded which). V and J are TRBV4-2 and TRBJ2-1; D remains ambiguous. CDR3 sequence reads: CASSQVLTHQEDYNEQFF. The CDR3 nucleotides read TGTGCCAGCAGCCAAGTGTTAACCCACCAGGAAGACTACAATGAGCAGTTCTTC.